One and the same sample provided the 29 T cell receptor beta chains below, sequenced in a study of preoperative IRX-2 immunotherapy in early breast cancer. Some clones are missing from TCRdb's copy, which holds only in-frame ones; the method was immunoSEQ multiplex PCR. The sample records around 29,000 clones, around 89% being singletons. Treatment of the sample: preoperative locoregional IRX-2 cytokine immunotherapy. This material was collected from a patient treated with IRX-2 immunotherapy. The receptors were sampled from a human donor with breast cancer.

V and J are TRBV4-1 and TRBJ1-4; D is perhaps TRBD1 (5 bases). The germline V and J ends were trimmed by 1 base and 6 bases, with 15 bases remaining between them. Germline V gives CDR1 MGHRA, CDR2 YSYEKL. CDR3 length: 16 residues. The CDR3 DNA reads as TGCGCCAGCAGCCAAGCGGGGGGGGAGTCGGATGAAAAACTGTTTTTT. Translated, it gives CASSQAGGESDEKLFF.

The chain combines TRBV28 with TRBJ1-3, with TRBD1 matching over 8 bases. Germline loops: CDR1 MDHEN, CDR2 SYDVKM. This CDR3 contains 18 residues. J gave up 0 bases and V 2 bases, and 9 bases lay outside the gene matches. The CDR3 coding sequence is TGTGCCAGCAGTTTACCCCCGACAGGGGCTTTCTCTGGAAACACCATATATTTT. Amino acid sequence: CASSLPPTGAFSGNTIYF.

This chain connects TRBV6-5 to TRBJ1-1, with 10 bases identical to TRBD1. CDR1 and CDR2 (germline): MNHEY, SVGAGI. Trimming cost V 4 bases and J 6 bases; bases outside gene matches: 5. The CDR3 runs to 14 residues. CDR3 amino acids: CASSSRGTGAEAFF. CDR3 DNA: TGTGCCAGCAGTTCTCGGGGGACAGGGGCTGAAGCTTTCTTT.

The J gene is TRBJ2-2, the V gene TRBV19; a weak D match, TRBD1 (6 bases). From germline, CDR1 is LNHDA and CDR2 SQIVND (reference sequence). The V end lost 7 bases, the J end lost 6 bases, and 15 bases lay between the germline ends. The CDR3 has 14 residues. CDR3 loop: CASNWQGQSGELFF. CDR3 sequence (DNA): TGTGCCAGTAATTGGCAGGGGCAGTCCGGGGAGCTGTTTTTT.

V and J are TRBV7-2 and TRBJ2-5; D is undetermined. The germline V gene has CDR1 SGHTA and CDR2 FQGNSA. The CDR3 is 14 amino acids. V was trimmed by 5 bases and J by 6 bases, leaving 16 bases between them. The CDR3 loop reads CASSPRADLKTQYF. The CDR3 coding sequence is TGTGCCAGCAGCCCCCGGGCCGACTTGAAGACCCAGTACTTC.

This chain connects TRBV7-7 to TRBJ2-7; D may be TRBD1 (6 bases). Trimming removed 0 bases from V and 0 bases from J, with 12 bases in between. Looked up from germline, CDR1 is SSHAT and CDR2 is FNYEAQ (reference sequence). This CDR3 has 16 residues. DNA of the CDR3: TGTGCCAGCAGCTTAGCGAGCCAGGGGAGCTCCTACGAGCAGTACTTC. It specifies CASSLASQGSSYEQYF.

CDR3 sequence (DNA): TGTGCCAGCAGCCCACGGGATAGCGGGGGCCGCGGGGAGCTGTTTTTT. Its protein product is CASSPRDSGGRGELFF. The chain carries TRBV9 and TRBJ2-2, with TRBD2 matching 9 bases. CDR1 and CDR2 (germline): SGDLS, YYNGEE. Trimming at V came to 4 bases and at J to 7 bases, leaving 11 bases not matched to a gene. This CDR3 contains 16 residues. The full variable domain, in which reference TRBV9 and TRBJ2-2 provide the parts outside the CDR3, is DSGVTQTPKHLITATGQRVTLRCSPRSGDLSVYWYQQSLDQGLQFLIQYYNGEERAKGNILERFSAQQFPDLHSELNLSSLELGDSALYFCASSPRDSGGRGELFFGEGSRLTVL.

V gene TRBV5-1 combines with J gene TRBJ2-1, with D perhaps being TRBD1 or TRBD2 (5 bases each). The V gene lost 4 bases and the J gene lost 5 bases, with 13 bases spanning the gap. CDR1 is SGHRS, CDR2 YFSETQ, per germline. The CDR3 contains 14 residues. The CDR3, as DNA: TGCGCCAGCAGCGAAACCGGGACCCACAATGAGCAGTTCTTC. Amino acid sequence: CASSETGTHNEQFF.

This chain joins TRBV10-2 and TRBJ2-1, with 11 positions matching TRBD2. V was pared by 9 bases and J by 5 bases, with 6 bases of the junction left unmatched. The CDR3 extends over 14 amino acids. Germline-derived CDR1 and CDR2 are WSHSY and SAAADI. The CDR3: CASRTSGFNNEQFF. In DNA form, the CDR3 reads TGCGCCAGTCGGACTAGCGGGTTCAACAATGAGCAGTTCTTC.

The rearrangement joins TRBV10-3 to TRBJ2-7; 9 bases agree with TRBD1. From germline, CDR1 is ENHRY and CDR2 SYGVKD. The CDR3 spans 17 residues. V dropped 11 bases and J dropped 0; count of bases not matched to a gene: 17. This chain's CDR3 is CAASGTGTPLGSYEQYF. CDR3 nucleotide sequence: TGTGCCGCTTCCGGGACAGGGACCCCCCTCGGCTCCTACGAGCAGTACTTC.

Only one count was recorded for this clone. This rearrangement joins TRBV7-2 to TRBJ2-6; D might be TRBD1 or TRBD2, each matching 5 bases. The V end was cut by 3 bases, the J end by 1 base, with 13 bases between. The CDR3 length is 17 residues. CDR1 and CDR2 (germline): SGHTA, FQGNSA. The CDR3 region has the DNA TGTGCCAGCAGCTTTATGAGGGGAAGTTCTGGGGCCAACGTCCTGACTTTC. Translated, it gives CASSFMRGSSGANVLTF. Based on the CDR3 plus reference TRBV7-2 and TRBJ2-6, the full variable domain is GAGVSQSPSNKVTEKGKDVELRCDPISGHTALYWYRQSLGQGLEFLIYFQGNSAPDKSGLPSDRFSAERTGGSVSTLTIQRTQQEDSAVYLCASSFMRGSSGANVLTFGAGSRLTVL.

The CDR3 here is CASSDHLQSEKLFF. CDR3 DNA sequence: TGTGCCAGCAGTGATCATTTACAGAGCGAAAAACTGTTTTTT. V is TRBV25-1 and J is TRBJ1-4; no reliable D call. Trimming removed 3 bases at V and 8 bases at J, with 13 bases between. CDR1 is MGHDK and CDR2 is SYGVNS in the germline V gene. This CDR3 region has 14 residues.

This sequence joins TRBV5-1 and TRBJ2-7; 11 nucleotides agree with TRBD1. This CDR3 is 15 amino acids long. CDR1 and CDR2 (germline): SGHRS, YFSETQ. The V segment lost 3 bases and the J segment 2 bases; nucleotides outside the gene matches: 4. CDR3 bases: TGCGCCAGCAGCTCCGGACAGGGGGCCACCTACGAGCAGTACTTC. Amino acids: CASSSGQGATYEQYF.

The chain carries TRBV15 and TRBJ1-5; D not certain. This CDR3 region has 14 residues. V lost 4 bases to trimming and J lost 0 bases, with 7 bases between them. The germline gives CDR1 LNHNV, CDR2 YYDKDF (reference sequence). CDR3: CATSIEASNQPQHF. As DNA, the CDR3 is TGTGCCACCAGCATCGAGGCTAGCAATCAGCCCCAGCATTTT. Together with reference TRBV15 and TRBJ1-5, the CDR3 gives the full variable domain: DAMVIQNPRYQVTQFGKPVTLSCSQTLNHNVMYWYQQKSSQAPKLLFHYYDKDFNNEADTPDNFQSRRPNTSFCFLDIRSPGLGDTAMYLCATSIEASNQPQHFGDGTRLSIL.

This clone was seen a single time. CDR3 in DNA: TGCGCCAGCAGCTTGGGGGTCGTATCCTACGAGCAGTACTTC. This sequence encodes CASSLGVVSYEQYF. This rearrangement joins TRBV5-1 to TRBJ2-7; D remains ambiguous. V was shortened by 0 bases and J by 1 base, with 8 bases between the two germline ends. CDR1 is SGHRS and CDR2 is YFSETQ in the germline V gene. The length of the CDR3 is 14 residues. Based on the CDR3 plus reference TRBV5-1 and TRBJ2-7, the full variable domain is KAGVTQTPRYLIKTRGQQVTLSCSPISGHRSVSWYQQTPGQGLQFLFEYFSETQRNKGNFPGRFSGRQFSNSRSEMNVSTLELGDSALYLCASSLGVVSYEQYFGPGTRLTVT.

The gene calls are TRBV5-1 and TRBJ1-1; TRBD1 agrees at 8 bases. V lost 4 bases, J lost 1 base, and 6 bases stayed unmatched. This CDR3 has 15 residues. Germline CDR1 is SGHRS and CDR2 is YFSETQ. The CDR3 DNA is TGCGCCAGCAGCACTCGGACAGGGTCGAACACTGAAGCTTTCTTT. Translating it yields CASSTRTGSNTEAFF.

CDR3 sequence reads: CASSANGNEKLFF. CDR3 nucleotides: TGTGCCAGCAGCGCGAACGGGAATGAAAAACTGTTTTTT. The chain combines TRBV6-5 with TRBJ1-4; D gene uncertain. The CDR3 totals 13 residues. The germline CDR1 and CDR2 sequences are MNHEY and SVGAGI. Trimming stripped 6 bases from V and 5 bases from J, with 10 bases between.

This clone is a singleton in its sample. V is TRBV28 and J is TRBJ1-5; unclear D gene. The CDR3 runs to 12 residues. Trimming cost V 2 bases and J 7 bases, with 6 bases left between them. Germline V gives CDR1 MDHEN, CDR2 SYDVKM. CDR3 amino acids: CASSLIEQPQHF. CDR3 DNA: TGTGCCAGCAGTTTAATAGAACAGCCCCAGCATTTT.

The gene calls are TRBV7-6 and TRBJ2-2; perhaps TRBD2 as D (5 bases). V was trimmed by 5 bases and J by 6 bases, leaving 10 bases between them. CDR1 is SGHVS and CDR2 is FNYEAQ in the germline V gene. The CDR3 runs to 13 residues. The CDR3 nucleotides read TGTGCCAGCAGCCCTCTCGGGGCCGGGGAGCTGTTTTTT. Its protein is CASSPLGAGELFF.

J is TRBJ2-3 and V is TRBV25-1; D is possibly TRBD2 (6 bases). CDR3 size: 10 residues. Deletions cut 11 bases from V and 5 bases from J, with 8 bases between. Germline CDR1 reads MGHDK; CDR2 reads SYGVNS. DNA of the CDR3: TGTGCCGCGGAGGGAGATACGCAGTATTTT. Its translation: CAAEGDTQYF.

CDR3: CASSYSGAGANVLTF. CDR3 coding DNA: TGTGCCAGCAGTTACTCAGGGGCTGGGGCCAACGTCCTGACTTTC. The chain uses TRBV6-5 and TRBJ2-6; possible D gene TRBD1, 5 bases. The CDR3 is made up of 15 amino acids. The V gene's germline CDR1 is MNHEY and CDR2 SVGAGI. The V end was cut by 0 bases, the J end by 2 bases, with 5 bases between.

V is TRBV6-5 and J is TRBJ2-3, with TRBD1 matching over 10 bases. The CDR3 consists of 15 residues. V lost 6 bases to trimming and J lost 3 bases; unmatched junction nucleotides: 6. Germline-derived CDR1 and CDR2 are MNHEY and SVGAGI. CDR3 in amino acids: CASRARGQGTDTQYF. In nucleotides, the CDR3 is TGTGCCAGCAGGGCGAGGGGACAGGGGACAGATACGCAGTATTTT.

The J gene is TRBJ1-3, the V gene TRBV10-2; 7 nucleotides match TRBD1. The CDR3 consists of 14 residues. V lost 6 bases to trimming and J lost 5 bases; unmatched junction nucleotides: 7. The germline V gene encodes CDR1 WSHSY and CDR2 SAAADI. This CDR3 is CASSITGDRNTIYF. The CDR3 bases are TGCGCCAGCAGCATAACAGGGGATAGAAACACCATATATTTT.

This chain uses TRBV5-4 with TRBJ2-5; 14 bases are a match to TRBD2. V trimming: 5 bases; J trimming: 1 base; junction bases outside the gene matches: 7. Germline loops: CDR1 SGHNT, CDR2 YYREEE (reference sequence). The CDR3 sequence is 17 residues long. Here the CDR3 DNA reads TGTGCCAGCAGTTCCGGGACTAGCGGGGGCCTCCAAGAGACCCAGTACTTC. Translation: CASSSGTSGGLQETQYF.

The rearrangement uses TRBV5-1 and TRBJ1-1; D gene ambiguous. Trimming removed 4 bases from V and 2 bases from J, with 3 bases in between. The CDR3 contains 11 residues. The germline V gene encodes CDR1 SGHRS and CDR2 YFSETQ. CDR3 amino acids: CASSQNTEAFF. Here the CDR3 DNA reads TGCGCCAGCAGCCAAAACACTGAAGCTTTCTTT.

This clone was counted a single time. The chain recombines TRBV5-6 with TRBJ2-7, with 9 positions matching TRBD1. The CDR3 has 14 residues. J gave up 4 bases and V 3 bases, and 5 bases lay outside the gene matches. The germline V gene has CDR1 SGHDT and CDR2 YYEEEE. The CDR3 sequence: CASSSGTGTYEQYF. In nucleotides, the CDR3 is TGTGCCAGCAGCTCCGGGACAGGGACTTACGAGCAGTACTTC.

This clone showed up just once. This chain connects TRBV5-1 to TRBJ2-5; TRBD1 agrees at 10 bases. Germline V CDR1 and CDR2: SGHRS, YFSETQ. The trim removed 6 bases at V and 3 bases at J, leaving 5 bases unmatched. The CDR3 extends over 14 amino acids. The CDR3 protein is CASNRDRGEETQYF. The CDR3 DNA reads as TGCGCCAGCAACCGGGACAGGGGTGAAGAGACCCAGTACTTC.

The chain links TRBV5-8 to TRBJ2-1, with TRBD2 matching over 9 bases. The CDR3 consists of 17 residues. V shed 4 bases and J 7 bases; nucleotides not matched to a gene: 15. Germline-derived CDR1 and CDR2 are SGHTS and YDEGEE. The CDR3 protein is CASSQGPWREGRNEQFF. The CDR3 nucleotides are TGTGCCAGCAGCCAGGGCCCCTGGCGGGAGGGCCGAAATGAGCAGTTCTTC.

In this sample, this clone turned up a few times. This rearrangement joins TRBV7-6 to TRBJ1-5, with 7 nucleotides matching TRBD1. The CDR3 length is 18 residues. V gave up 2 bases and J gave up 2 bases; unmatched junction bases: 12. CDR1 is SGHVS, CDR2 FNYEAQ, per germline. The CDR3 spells CASSLSYTGAWGNQPQHF. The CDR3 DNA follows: TGTGCCAGCAGCTTATCTTATACAGGGGCCTGGGGCAATCAGCCCCAGCATTTT. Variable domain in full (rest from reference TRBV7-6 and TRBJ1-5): GAGVSQSPRYKVTKRGQDVALRCDPISGHVSLYWYRQALGQGPEFLTYFNYEAQQDKSGLPNDRFSAERPEGSISTLTIQRTEQRDSAMYRCASSLSYTGAWGNQPQHFGDGTRLSIL.